In its sample, the clone carrying this T cell receptor beta chain was seen a few times. Its specificity is not known. This sample was taken from a study of blood T cells in healthy people across ages. Findings and limits, study-wide: Long-lived donors carried more naive CD4+ cells and greater diversity than aged donors. TCR beta diversity per million T cells fell roughly linearly with age.

A second PCR of 7 to 11 cycles used a sample-barcoded 5' primer and a J-beta primer mix. TCRdb analysed the 5' RACE reads with MiXCR anew, one entry per CDR3 protein. The sample carries 1,500,000 or so distinct CDR3 sequences, approximately 59% recorded once. Sequencing was carried out using blood. The clonotype was recovered from a man aged 18 to 29 in good health.

CDR3 DNA sequence: TGTGCCAGCAGTTCCTTAGCGGAGCAGGGTTGGGAGACCCAGTACTTC. This encodes CASSSLAEQGWETQYF. This chain links TRBV12-3 or TRBV12-4 with TRBJ2-5; D is possibly TRBD2 (6 bases). The CDR3 loop spans 16 amino acids. Trimming removed 4 bases at V and 5 bases at J, with 20 bases between.